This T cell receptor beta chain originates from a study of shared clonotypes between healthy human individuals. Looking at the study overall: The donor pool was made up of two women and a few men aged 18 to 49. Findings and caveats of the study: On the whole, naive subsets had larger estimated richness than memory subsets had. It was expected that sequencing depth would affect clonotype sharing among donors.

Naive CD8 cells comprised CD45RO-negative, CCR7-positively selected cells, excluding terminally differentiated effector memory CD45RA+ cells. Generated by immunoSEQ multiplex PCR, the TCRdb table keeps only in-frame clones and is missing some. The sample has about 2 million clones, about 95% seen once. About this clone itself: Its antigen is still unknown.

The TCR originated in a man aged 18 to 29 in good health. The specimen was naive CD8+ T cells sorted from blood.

The CDR3 DNA sequence: TGTGCCAGCAGGCTACAGGGAACCATGAACACTGAAGCTTTCTTT. Translating gives CASRLQGTMNTEAFF. The chain couples TRBV6-1 to TRBJ1-1, with D tentatively TRBD1 (6 bases). Germline V gives CDR1 MNHNS, CDR2 SASEGT. The CDR3 sequence is 15 residues long. Between the trimmed V and J ends, which lost 6 bases and 0 bases, there was a span of 14 bases.